The 18 T cell receptor beta chains reported below all come from one sample, sequenced in a study of blood T cell repertoires in COVID-19. Repertoires were generated with immunoSEQ multiplex PCR, while TCRdb's copy carries only in-frame clones and drops some. This repertoire shows some 280,000 clones, 70% to 90% found once; its top ten account for 3%. The sample was peripheral blood. These TCRs come from a woman aged 25 to 45 with active or convalescent COVID-19.

CDR3 loop: CSVEFAGGLRDTQYF. CDR3 coding DNA: TGCAGCGTTGAATTTGCGGGGGGGCTGAGAGATACGCAGTATTTT. This chain uses TRBV29-1 with TRBJ2-3, with TRBD2 matching over 9 bases. J gave up 5 bases and V 2 bases, and 8 bases lay outside the gene matches. The CDR3 covers 15 residues. Per the germline V gene, CDR1 is SQVTM and CDR2 is ANQGSEA.

This clone was counted only a few times. The chain uses TRBV28 and TRBJ1-5; 9 positions agree with TRBD1. Germline V gives CDR1 MDHEN, CDR2 SYDVKM. J lost 1 base, V lost 6 bases, and 22 bases had no gene match. The CDR3 consists of 21 residues. In nucleotides, the CDR3 is TGTGCCAGCAGCCGTTTCCCGCTACAGGGGGCAAGTATTAGGAGCAATCAGCCCCAGCATTTT. Its translation is CASSRFPLQGASIRSNQPQHF.

This chain joins TRBV7-3 and TRBJ2-5, with TRBD1 as a possible D gene (5 bases). Trimming took 5 bases from V and 2 from J, leaving 9 bases between them. This CDR3 is 13 amino acids long. Germline CDR1 SGHTA, CDR2 FQGTGA. The CDR3 bases are TGTGCCAGCAGCCCGACAGCACAAGAGACCCAGTACTTC. Its protein product is CASSPTAQETQYF.

J is TRBJ1-2 and V is TRBV9; D uncertain. V gave up 2 bases and J gave up 7 bases, with 9 bases separating them. Per germline, CDR1 SGDLS and CDR2 YYNGEE. The CDR3 has 12 residues. In nucleotides, the CDR3 is TGTGCCAGCAGCGTGGAGGGCTCTGGCTACACCTTC. Translated: CASSVEGSGYTF.

The chain combines TRBV9 with TRBJ2-3; D not resolved. CDR3 size: 12 residues. V was cut by 4 bases and J by 2 bases, with 5 bases left in between. Germline V gene lookup returns CDR1 SGDLS and CDR2 YYNGEE. The CDR3 nucleotides read TGTGCCAGCAGCCCAGTCACAGATACGCAGTATTTT. This sequence encodes CASSPVTDTQYF.

J is TRBJ1-2 and V is TRBV28, with D possibly matching TRBD1 (6 bases). Trimming pared 2 bases from V and 5 bases from J, leaving 12 bases between. Germline V gene sequence: CDR1 MDHEN, CDR2 SYDVKM. CDR3 length equals 14 residues. CDR3 DNA sequence: TGTGCCAGCAGTTTAGGGGGCAGGCGGTATGGCTACACCTTC. Its translation is CASSLGGRRYGYTF.

The chain's CDR3 is CASSGASWEGSSYEQYF. CDR3 coding DNA: TGTGCCAGCAGCGGGGCCTCATGGGAGGGGAGCTCCTACGAGCAGTACTTC. The chain couples TRBV9 to TRBJ2-7, with TRBD2 identical over 7 bases. Germline V gene data show CDR1 as SGDLS and CDR2 as YYNGEE. Germline trimming cut 3 bases from V and 0 bases from J; bases unmatched to any gene: 12. This CDR3 contains 17 residues.

The chain is built from TRBV7-8 and TRBJ1-1, with D tentatively TRBD1 (5 bases). Germline V CDR1 and CDR2: SGHVS, FQNEAQ. V gave up 1 base and J gave up 7 bases, with 13 bases separating them. The CDR3 sequence is 14 residues long. The CDR3 DNA reads TGTGCCAGCAGCTTAGAGGCGGGGGAAGGTGAAGCTTTCTTT. It translates to CASSLEAGEGEAFF.

The chain links TRBV4-3 to TRBJ1-1; D perhaps matches TRBD1 (5 bases). The germline V and J ends were trimmed by 0 bases and 5 bases, with 10 bases remaining between them. The length of the CDR3 is 14 residues. Germline V CDR1 and CDR2: LGHNA, YSLEER. The CDR3 DNA sequence: TGCGCCAGCAGCCAAGACAGGGTGTATACTGAAGCTTTCTTT. Its protein product is CASSQDRVYTEAFF.

The chain has TRBV7-2 and TRBJ2-7; weak D call: TRBD2 (5 bases). The CDR3 has 16 amino acids. Germline assignment: CDR1 SGHTA and CDR2 FQGNSA. Trimming took off 1 base at V and 3 bases at J, with 16 bases between the two ends. Here the CDR3 DNA reads TGTGCCAGCAGCTTAGGGGTTGGAGGAGCGAACTACGAGCAGTACTTC. Translated: CASSLGVGGANYEQYF.

The rearrangement links TRBV19 to TRBJ2-1; 9 positions agree with TRBD1. Germline-derived CDR1 and CDR2 are LNHDA and SQIVND (reference sequence). The CDR3 is made up of 15 amino acids. The trim removed 6 bases at V and 5 bases at J, leaving 8 bases unmatched. The CDR3 protein is CASSQGQGWNNEQFF. CDR3 nucleotides: TGTGCCAGTAGCCAAGGACAGGGGTGGAACAATGAGCAGTTCTTC.

This clone came up once. The chain couples TRBV3-1 (or the pseudogene TRBV3-2) to TRBJ2-2; unclear D gene. Germline values: CDR1 LGHDT, CDR2 YNNKEL (reference sequence). V was trimmed by 3 bases and J by 5 bases, leaving 7 bases between them. The CDR3 spans 13 residues. Here the CDR3 reads CASSHLVTGELFF. The CDR3 nucleotides are TGTGCCAGCAGCCATCTTGTAACCGGGGAGCTGTTTTTT.

This clone has only one observation. The chain uses TRBV5-1 and TRBJ2-5; 13 positions match TRBD2. J lost 2 bases, V lost 4 bases, and 8 bases had no gene match. This CDR3 has 17 residues. CDR1 SGHRS and CDR2 YFSETQ come from the germline V gene. The chain's CDR3 is CASSPRLAGGKQETQYF. In nucleotides, the CDR3 is TGCGCCAGCAGCCCCCGACTAGCGGGGGGCAAACAAGAGACCCAGTACTTC.

The DNA for the CDR3 is TGTGCCAGCACCGTAACAGGGGCGAACACTGAAGCTTTCTTT. Residues: CASTVTGANTEAFF. This chain joins TRBV28 and TRBJ1-1; 7 nucleotides align to TRBD1. The ends lost 7 bases at V and 1 base at J; junction bases unmatched: 6. Germline V lookup: CDR1 MDHEN, CDR2 SYDVKM. The CDR3 consists of 14 residues.

This chain links TRBV6-2 or TRBV6-3 with TRBJ1-1; 8 bases are a match to TRBD1. Germline loops: CDR1 MNHEY, CDR2 SVGEGT. The CDR3 is 12 residues long. The junction had 4 bases not matched to a gene; V was cut back by 6 bases and J by 7 bases. The CDR3 DNA follows: TGTGCCAGCAGCCGCGACAGGGGTGAAGCTTTCTTT. This translates into CASSRDRGEAFF.

In its sample, this clone was seen once. The CDR3 loop reads CASSGTGRGSYGYTF. CDR3 sequence (DNA): TGTGCCAGCAGCGGAACAGGGCGAGGGTCGTATGGCTACACCTTC. The rearrangement links TRBV5-6 to TRBJ1-2; D possibly corresponds to TRBD1 (6 bases). CDR3 size: 15 residues. Germline lookup yields CDR1 SGHDT and CDR2 YYEEEE. V was shortened by 4 bases and J by 5 bases, with 18 bases between the two germline ends.

The genes are TRBV6-2 or TRBV6-3 and TRBJ1-2, with 12 bases that match TRBD1. V lost 2 bases to trimming and J lost 6 bases; unmatched junction nucleotides: 4. The CDR3 runs to 15 residues. Germline CDR1 and CDR2: MNHEY and SVGEGT. CDR3 sequence: CASSYQGQGANGYTF. DNA for the CDR3: TGTGCCAGCAGTTACCAGGGACAGGGGGCGAATGGCTACACCTTC.

The rearrangement uses TRBV6-2 or TRBV6-3 and TRBJ1-2; the D gene is possibly TRBD1 (6 bases). With 5 bases removed from V and 2 bases from J, the gap between germline ends came to 9 bases. This CDR3 has 13 amino acids. The V gene's germline CDR1 is MNHEY and CDR2 SVGEGT. The CDR3 here is CASSHTGNYGYTF. Here the CDR3 DNA reads TGTGCCAGCAGTCATACAGGGAACTATGGCTACACCTTC.